A selection of T cell receptor beta chains follows, all from one sample in a study of early T cells in non-severe SARS-CoV-2 infection. TCRdb ran MiXCR on the 5' RACE reads and lists one entry per CDR3 protein. Here the sample spans tens of thousands of distinct CDR3 sequences, around 8.6% being singletons. The source material was whole blood, sampled at baseline. These TCRs come from an adult who was a healthcare worker with PCR-confirmed SARS-CoV-2 infection or an uninfected control (not recorded which). Both conserved end residues are trimmed from each CDR3. Fields, in order: V gene, J gene, D gene, CDR3 protein. A D gene is named only where the DNA matches it firmly.

v_gene: TRBV24-1
j_gene: TRBJ2-1
d_gene: -
CDR3aa: ATSDNPASSYNEQF

v_gene: TRBV3-1
j_gene: TRBJ2-5
d_gene: TRBD2
CDR3aa: ASSQKDSTGTSGERSRRRTQY

v_gene: TRBV7-9
j_gene: TRBJ1-1
d_gene: -
CDR3aa: ASSLGGEDTEAF

v_gene: TRBV6-5
j_gene: TRBJ2-2
d_gene: -
CDR3aa: ASSPSEAGELF

v_gene: TRBV3-1
j_gene: TRBJ2-3
d_gene: TRBD2
CDR3aa: ASSQEVLAGGTTDTQY

v_gene: TRBV7-6
j_gene: TRBJ1-1
d_gene: -
CDR3aa: ASSRGRATEAF

v_gene: TRBV19
j_gene: TRBJ2-7
d_gene: -
CDR3aa: ASSRLGLDEQY

v_gene: TRBV6-5
j_gene: TRBJ2-1
d_gene: -
CDR3aa: ASSYSRINEQF

v_gene: TRBV6-2/TRBV6-3
j_gene: TRBJ2-7
d_gene: -
CDR3aa: ASTSDWEQY

v_gene: TRBV2
j_gene: TRBJ2-5
d_gene: -
CDR3aa: ASSPQGQPQETQY

v_gene: TRBV4-1
j_gene: TRBJ2-4
d_gene: -
CDR3aa: ASSQDRKDIQY

v_gene: TRBV27
j_gene: TRBJ2-7
d_gene: TRBD1
CDR3aa: ASSLFSGTGIHEQY

v_gene: TRBV27
j_gene: TRBJ1-2
d_gene: -
CDR3aa: ASSLSGPRGYT

v_gene: TRBV5-1
j_gene: TRBJ2-3
d_gene: TRBD1
CDR3aa: ASYRGTTDTQY

v_gene: TRBV18
j_gene: TRBJ1-1
d_gene: -
CDR3aa: ASSPAGKNTEAF

v_gene: TRBV12-3/TRBV12-4
j_gene: TRBJ2-2
d_gene: TRBD1
CDR3aa: ASSLADRAGELF

v_gene: TRBV6-5
j_gene: TRBJ1-2
d_gene: -
CDR3aa: ASSPAGSSNYGYT

v_gene: TRBV28
j_gene: TRBJ2-1
d_gene: TRBD1
CDR3aa: ASSFPGQGAGEQF

v_gene: TRBV24-1
j_gene: TRBJ2-7
d_gene: -
CDR3aa: ATSESRGGGEQY

v_gene: TRBV5-6
j_gene: TRBJ2-3
d_gene: -
CDR3aa: ASRRGADTQY

v_gene: TRBV12-3/TRBV12-4
j_gene: TRBJ2-7
d_gene: -
CDR3aa: ASSLNPPPYEQY

v_gene: TRBV7-9
j_gene: TRBJ2-2
d_gene: TRBD2
CDR3aa: ASSLGGTSARTGELF

v_gene: TRBV20-1
j_gene: TRBJ2-7
d_gene: -
CDR3aa: SARDSYEQY

v_gene: TRBV19
j_gene: TRBJ2-1
d_gene: -
CDR3aa: ASSSGDHYNEQF

v_gene: TRBV6-5
j_gene: TRBJ1-1
d_gene: -
CDR3aa: ASGGRGATEAF

v_gene: TRBV11-3
j_gene: TRBJ2-3
d_gene: TRBD1
CDR3aa: ASSPGQFTDTQY

v_gene: TRBV14
j_gene: TRBJ1-2
d_gene: TRBD1
CDR3aa: ASSPDRFNGYT

v_gene: TRBV7-9
j_gene: TRBJ1-6
d_gene: -
CDR3aa: ASSPMTVGDSPLH

v_gene: TRBV2
j_gene: TRBJ2-7
d_gene: -
CDR3aa: ASSLRGYEQY